The 7 T cell receptor beta chains below come from one sample, sequenced in a study of cytomegalovirus exposure and HLA in healthy donors. The PCR had 60 Vbeta and 13 Jbeta primers. Measured with immunoSEQ multiplex PCR; TCRdb has only the in-frame clones, and not every one. The profile shows 90,000 to 150,000 clones, roughly three fifths of them singletons. The sample taken for sequencing was PBMCs. The source is a middle-aged man in good health and CMV-seropositive.

This chain uses TRBV19 with TRBJ1-4; 9 bases are shared with TRBD1. V shed 6 bases and J 6 bases; nucleotides not matched to a gene: 8. The CDR3 totals 15 residues. Germline loops: CDR1 LNHDA, CDR2 SQIVND (reference sequence). This chain's CDR3 is CASSIWGQGHEKLFF. CDR3 DNA sequence: TGTGCCAGTAGCATATGGGGACAGGGCCATGAAAAACTGTTTTTT.

This rearrangement joins TRBV29-1 to TRBJ2-5; D remains ambiguous. Germline V gives CDR1 SQVTM, CDR2 ANQGSEA. The CDR3 length is 10 residues. V shed 7 bases and J shed 5 bases, with 8 bases lying between them. The CDR3 region is CSGAWETQYF. The CDR3 bases are TGCAGCGGTGCGTGGGAGACCCAGTACTTC.

The rearrangement links TRBV29-1 to TRBJ2-5; D not resolved. CDR1 SQVTM and CDR2 ANQGSEA come from the germline V gene. V lost 1 base and J lost 2, with 8 bases in between. There are 13 residues in the CDR3. The CDR3 region is CSVEVQAQETQYF. In DNA, the CDR3 is TGCAGCGTTGAAGTCCAGGCTCAAGAGACCCAGTACTTC.

The CDR3 DNA reads as TGTGCCACCTGGGGGACAGGGGTCGGTCAGCCCCAGCATTTT. The encoded protein is CATWGTGVGQPQHF. This chain uses TRBV10-3 with TRBJ1-5; 10 nucleotides agree with TRBD1. V shed 10 bases, J shed 6 bases, and the junction held 9 bases outside the gene matches. The CDR3 is made up of 14 amino acids. Germline CDR1 reads ENHRY; CDR2 reads SYGVKD.

The chain employs TRBV6-5 and TRBJ2-7, with D unresolved. Germline V lookup: CDR1 MNHEY, CDR2 SVGAGI. V dropped 5 bases and J dropped 6 bases, with 20 bases sitting between them. CDR3 length: 15 amino acids. The CDR3 loop reads CASSQTGRATGEQYF. The CDR3 DNA reads TGTGCCAGCAGTCAGACGGGTCGCGCAACGGGCGAGCAGTACTTC.

The gene calls are TRBV7-2 and TRBJ1-5; D uncertain. V lost 1 base and J 1 base, leaving 5 bases between the germline ends. The CDR3 spans 14 residues. CDR1 and CDR2 from the germline V gene are SGHTA and FQGNSA. The CDR3 DNA is TGTGCCAGCAGCTTAGGTCTGAGCAATCAGCCCCAGCATTTT. Protein sequence: CASSLGLSNQPQHF.

J is TRBJ2-2 and V is TRBV18; 15 nucleotides align to TRBD2. CDR1 and CDR2 (germline): KGHSH, LQKENI. V shed 3 bases, J shed 4 bases, and the junction held 3 bases outside the gene matches. The CDR3 is 17 amino acids. CDR3 sequence: CASSPPGLAGGTGELFF. The CDR3 coding sequence is TGTGCCAGCTCACCCCCGGGACTAGCGGGGGGCACCGGGGAGCTGTTTTTT.